These 5 T cell receptor beta chains were sequenced from one sample in a study of blood T cell repertoires in COVID-19. The assay was immunoSEQ multiplex PCR, and TCRdb's table has in-frame clones only and misses some. Of roughly 220,000 clones listed, roughly 84% were seen once; the top ten hold around 3.1%. The sequencing input was peripheral blood. These receptors came from a woman in her thirties who had recovered from COVID-19.

CDR3 residues: CASSLAGGSYEQYF. As DNA, the CDR3 is TGTGCCAGCAGCCTAGCGGGAGGGTCCTACGAGCAGTACTTC. V and J are TRBV28 and TRBJ2-7; 12 bases are a match to TRBD2. Germline V gene lookup returns CDR1 MDHEN and CDR2 SYDVKM. The CDR3 is 14 amino acids. The V segment lost 6 bases and the J segment 1 base; nucleotides outside the gene matches: 1.

This clone was counted at least ten times. This chain joins TRBV4-2 and TRBJ2-7, with 10 bases fitting TRBD1. Germline trimming cut 8 bases from V and 6 bases from J; bases unmatched to any gene: 16. The CDR3 has 16 residues. The germline CDR1 and CDR2 sequences are LGHNA and YNFKEQ. This CDR3 reads CASEETGGWPQSEQYF. The CDR3 coding sequence is TGTGCCAGCGAGGAGACAGGGGGCTGGCCCCAGAGCGAGCAGTACTTC.

This chain connects TRBV3-1 (or the pseudogene TRBV3-2) to TRBJ1-4; D call uncertain. Trimming removed 10 bases at V and 7 bases at J, with 19 bases between. Germline assignment: CDR1 LGHDT and CDR2 YNNKEL (reference sequence). The CDR3 covers 14 residues. The CDR3 spells CATRSRAGSEKLFF. The CDR3 DNA reads TGTGCCACTCGTTCAAGGGCGGGAAGTGAAAAACTGTTTTTT.

This clone occurred a few times. The chain recombines TRBV5-4 with TRBJ2-7; the match to TRBD2 covers 11 bases. The germline V gene has CDR1 SGHNT and CDR2 YYREEE (reference sequence). The CDR3 runs 17 residues. The junction had 7 bases not matched to a gene; V was cut back by 0 bases and J by 2 bases. CDR3 in amino acids: CASSLGLAGPSTYEQYF. The CDR3, as DNA: TGTGCCAGCAGCTTGGGACTAGCGGGACCGAGTACCTACGAGCAGTACTTC.

In this sample, this clone turned up once. The chain combines TRBV18 with TRBJ2-7; 9 nucleotides match TRBD2. V dropped 6 bases and J dropped 0; count of bases not matched to a gene: 3. From germline, CDR1 is KGHSH and CDR2 LQKENI. CDR3 length: 14 residues. CDR3 residues: CASSPAGGSYEQYF. CDR3 DNA: TGTGCCAGCTCTCCAGCGGGGGGCTCCTACGAGCAGTACTTC.